This TCR beta chain was documented in a study of T cells in Graves' hyperthyroidism and ophthalmopathy. Disease duration was under 3 months in the ophthalmopathy patients, who also had a Clinical Activity Score of at least 3 and a NOSPECS grade of at least 4. Together with thyroid ultrasound, orbital computed tomography, serum thyroxine and TRAb, clinical symptoms were used for diagnoses. The table lists this clonotype with a few counts. What it binds is unknown. RNA transcripts provided the source from which TCR beta CDR3 regions were amplified. HTBI primers were used for first-round RT-PCR of the TCR CDR3. Each CDR3 protein gets one entry after TCRdb re-called the multiplex PCR reads with MiXCR. The sample lists 300,000 to 500,000 distinct CDR3 sequences, over 13% occurring once. Study results and limitations: Most thyroid clonotypes expanded above 0.001 appeared in blood too. Ophthalmopathy, which appeared later, was predicted by the model a median 6.5 months before onset.

The CDR3 runs to 16 residues. Per germline, CDR1 SQVTM and CDR2 ANQGSEA. V was cut by 1 base and J by 1 base, with 17 bases left in between. Source material: blood. V usage is TRBV29-1 and J usage is TRBJ2-7, with a possible D match to TRBD1 (6 bases). The TCR was taken from a middle-aged man with Graves' ophthalmopathy. The CDR3 DNA follows: TGCAGCGTTGAAGGGGGTTTGCAGGGGAATTCCTACGAGCAGTACTTC. Its translation: CSVEGGLQGNSYEQYF.